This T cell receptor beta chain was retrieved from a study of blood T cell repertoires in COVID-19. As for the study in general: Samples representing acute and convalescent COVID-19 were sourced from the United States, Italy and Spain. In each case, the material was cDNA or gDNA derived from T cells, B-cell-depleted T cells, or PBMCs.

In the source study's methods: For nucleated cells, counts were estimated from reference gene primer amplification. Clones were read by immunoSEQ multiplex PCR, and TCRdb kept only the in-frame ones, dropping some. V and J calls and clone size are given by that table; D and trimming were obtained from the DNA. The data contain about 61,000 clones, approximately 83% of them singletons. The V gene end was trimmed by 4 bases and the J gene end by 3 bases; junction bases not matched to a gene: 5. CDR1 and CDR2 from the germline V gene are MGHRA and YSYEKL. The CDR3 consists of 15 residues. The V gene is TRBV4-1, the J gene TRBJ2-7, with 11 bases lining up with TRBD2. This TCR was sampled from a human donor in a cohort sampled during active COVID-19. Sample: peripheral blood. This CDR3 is CASSPGLAGVYEQYF. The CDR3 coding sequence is TGCGCCAGCAGCCCCGGACTAGCGGGCGTCTACGAGCAGTACTTC.